These T cell receptor beta chains were read from a single sample in a study of blood T cell repertoires in COVID-19. Libraries were prepared by immunoSEQ multiplex PCR; TCRdb keeps only in-frame clonotypes and omits some of them. The sample holds 150,000 to 200,000 clones, around nine tenths seen once. Sequencing input: peripheral blood. These receptors were obtained from a woman aged 18-29 years who had recovered from COVID-19. CDR3s include the opening cysteine and the closing phenylalanine or tryptophan. Each record gives: V gene, D gene, J gene, clone size, CDR3 DNA, CDR3 protein. The D gene is left open where the match is weak. A clone size is listed for some rows: how often the clone was seen (once, few, many), or a class if it is expanded.

TRBV14	NA	TRBJ1-2	NA	TGTGCCAGCAGCCAGACGCTCGGGCAGGGAAACTATGGCTACACCTTC	CASSQTLGQGNYGYTF
TRBV29-1	NA	TRBJ2-1	NA	TGCAGCGTTGCCAGCTACAATGAGCAGTTCTTC	CSVASYNEQFF
TRBV25-1	TRBD1	TRBJ1-3	once	TGTGCCAGCAGTGAACCGGGACAGTTGAACACCATATATTTT	CASSEPGQLNTIYF
TRBV5-6	NA	TRBJ2-3	NA	TGTGCCAGCAGCACCGGACGAGGGGATACGCAGTATTTT	CASSTGRGDTQYF
TRBV4-3	NA	TRBJ2-1	NA	TGCGCCAGCAGCCAAGGACAGGAGCAGTTCTTC	CASSQGQEQFF
TRBV7-3	TRBD2	TRBJ2-3	NA	TGTGCCAGCAGTTTCGGACTAGCGGCCACAGATACGCAGTATTTT	CASSFGLAATDTQYF
TRBV27	TRBD2	TRBJ2-7	NA	TGTGCCAGCAGTCCGACTAGCGGGGGGGCCCACGAGCAGTACTTC	CASSPTSGGAHEQYF
TRBV2	TRBD1	TRBJ1-5	NA	TGTGCCAGCAGTGAAGAGGGGGCCGGACAGCCCCAGCATTTT	CASSEEGAGQPQHF
TRBV15	NA	TRBJ2-7	NA	TGTGCCACCGGACGGGGCGGGGTAAGCTCCTACGAGCAGTACTTC	CATGRGGVSSYEQYF
TRBV20-1	NA	TRBJ2-1	NA	TGCAGTGCTACCCTTAATGAGCAGTTCTTC	CSATLNEQFF
TRBV5-8	NA	TRBJ2-2	NA	TGTGCCAGCAGCTTGGCTCAGGGAAGCACCGGGGAGCTGTTTTTT	CASSLAQGSTGELFF
TRBV10-3	TRBD2	TRBJ2-5	NA	TGTGCCATCAGTGATGGGCTAGCGGGACAAGAGACCCAGTACTTC	CAISDGLAGQETQYF
TRBV3-1/TRBV3-2	NA	TRBJ2-1	few	TGTGCCAGCAGCCCCCAGGATCTTCTTGTGGAGCAGTTCTTC	CASSPQDLLVEQFF
TRBV14	NA	TRBJ2-7	NA	TGTGCCAGCAGCCAAGACCTATCCGGGTACGAGCAGTACTTC	CASSQDLSGYEQYF
TRBV6-5	TRBD1	TRBJ1-2	NA	TGTGCCAGCAGTTACACGACAGGGGGATATGGCTACACCTTC	CASSYTTGGYGYTF
TRBV7-3	TRBD1	TRBJ1-6	few	TGTGCCAGCAGCTTGCAGACAGGGGGTAATTCACCCCTCCACTTT	CASSLQTGGNSPLHF
TRBV7-2	TRBD2	TRBJ2-5	NA	TGTGCCAGCAGCCCCCAGCGGGGCCTCCAAGAGACCCAGTACTTC	CASSPQRGLQETQYF
TRBV7-2	TRBD2	TRBJ2-3	NA	TGTGCCAGCAGCTTAGTTTCGGCTAGCGGGAGTCGGGCTACGCAGTATTTT	CASSLVSASGSRATQYF
TRBV30	NA	TRBJ2-2	few	TGTGCCTGGAGTTCTATTTCCGGGGAGCTGTTTTTT	CAWSSISGELFF
TRBV24-1	TRBD2	TRBJ2-2	NA	TGTGCCACCAGTGGTTGGACTAGCGGATCGAACACCGGGGAGCTGTTTTTT	CATSGWTSGSNTGELFF
TRBV4-1	NA	TRBJ1-1	NA	TGCGCCAGCAGCCAGCCCGGGGGGGAGGGCACTGAAGCTTTCTTT	CASSQPGGEGTEAFF
TRBV2	NA	TRBJ1-1	once	TGTGCCAGCAGCCGAAGCCCACCCAACACTGAAGCTTTCTTT	CASSRSPPNTEAFF
TRBV5-5	NA	TRBJ2-2	NA	TGTGCCAGCAGTTCACAGGGTCCGAACACCGGGGAGCTGTTTTTT	CASSSQGPNTGELFF
TRBV5-4	TRBD2	TRBJ2-1	NA	TGTGCCAGCAGCCCCCAGACTAGCGGAAATGAGCAGTTCTTC	CASSPQTSGNEQFF
TRBV5-4	NA	TRBJ1-4	NA	TGTGCCAGCAGCTTGGACCTACCGACAACTAATGAAAAACTGTTTTTT	CASSLDLPTTNEKLFF
TRBV2	TRBD2	TRBJ2-3	NA	TGTGCCAGCAGTGCCAGACTAGCGGGGAACACAGATACGCAGTATTTT	CASSARLAGNTDTQYF
TRBV29-1	NA	TRBJ1-1	NA	TGCAGCGTTGTGCTGAAAATGATTCGGGTAGCTTTCTTT	CSVVLKMIRVAFF
TRBV27	NA	TRBJ2-1	NA	TGTGCCAGCAGTGGCGGATCATGGAATGACTACAATGAGCAGTTCTTC	CASSGGSWNDYNEQFF
TRBV3-1/TRBV3-2	NA	TRBJ2-5	NA	TGTGCCAGCAGCCCACAGGTAGGGGTCAGCCAAGAGACCCAGTACTTC	CASSPQVGVSQETQYF
TRBV15	TRBD2	TRBJ2-1	NA	TGTGCCACCAGCAGAGATCTAGCGGGAGTTTCTATGTACAATGAGCAGTTCTTC	CATSRDLAGVSMYNEQFF
TRBV20-1	NA	TRBJ1-4	NA	TGCAGTGCTAGACTTGAAAAACTGTTTTTT	CSARLEKLFF
TRBV5-1	TRBD1	TRBJ2-3	NA	TGCGCCAGCAGCTTCCGGGACAGGGGTGCAGATACGCAGTATTTT	CASSFRDRGADTQYF
TRBV6-5	NA	TRBJ1-3	NA	TGTGCCAGCGGTACGGGACACCTCTCTGGAAACACCATATATTTT	CASGTGHLSGNTIYF
TRBV2	TRBD1	TRBJ2-5	NA	TGTGCCAGCAGTTCGACAGGGGGCTGGGAGGTAGGAATGGAGACCCAGTACTTC	CASSSTGGWEVGMETQYF
TRBV2	TRBD1	TRBJ2-7	NA	TGTGCCAGCAGCGGGGGACAGGGATCCTACGAGCAGTACTTC	CASSGGQGSYEQYF
TRBV18	TRBD1	TRBJ1-5	NA	TGTGCCAGCTCATCCGGGACAGGGCTCAATCAGCCCCAGCATTTT	CASSSGTGLNQPQHF
TRBV5-1	NA	TRBJ1-4	NA	TGCGCCAGCAGCTTGGGGACAGCCGCTAATGAAAAACTGTTTTTT	CASSLGTAANEKLFF
TRBV10-2	NA	TRBJ1-1	few	TGCGCCAGCAGTGAGTCGGGGCAGAACACTGAAGCTTTCTTT	CASSESGQNTEAFF
TRBV3-1/TRBV3-2	NA	TRBJ2-3	NA	TGTGCCAGCAGCCAAAGGTCCGGGCCTAGCCGATACACAGATACGCAGTATTTT	CASSQRSGPSRYTDTQYF
TRBV2	NA	TRBJ2-3	NA	TGTGCCAGCAGTGGAGAGGCAGATACGCAGTATTTT	CASSGEADTQYF
TRBV5-1	TRBD2	TRBJ2-3	NA	TGCGCCAGCAGACCCCGACCGGGACTAGCGAGACGTACAGATACGCAGTATTTT	CASRPRPGLARRTDTQYF
TRBV10-3	NA	TRBJ1-3	NA	TGTGCCATCAGCGCCGCGGGTGGATTAAATGGAGGTTCTGGAAACACCATATATTTT	CAISAAGGLNGGSGNTIYF
TRBV6-1	TRBD2	TRBJ2-7	NA	TGTGCCACCCAGGGAGGGGACGAGCAGTACTTC	CATQGGDEQYF
TRBV6-5	TRBD1	TRBJ2-1	once	TGTGCCAGCAGGATTACGGACAGGGGCCATGAGCAGTTCTTC	CASRITDRGHEQFF
TRBV9	NA	TRBJ1-2	NA	TGTGCCAGCAGCGGTGAGCCCGGACAGTTGTATGGCTACACCTTC	CASSGEPGQLYGYTF